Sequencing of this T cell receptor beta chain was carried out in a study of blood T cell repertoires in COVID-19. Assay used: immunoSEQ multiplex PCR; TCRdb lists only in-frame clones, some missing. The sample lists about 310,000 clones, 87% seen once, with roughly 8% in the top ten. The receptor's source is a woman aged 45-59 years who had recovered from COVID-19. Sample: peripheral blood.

DNA of the CDR3: TGTGCCAGCAGCTTCGACTCAGGGGGCACTGAAGCTTTCTTT. It is translated as CASSFDSGGTEAFF. The chain uses TRBV5-4 and TRBJ1-1; TRBD1 agrees at 7 bases. Germline lookup yields CDR1 SGHNT and CDR2 YYREEE (reference sequence). The CDR3 length is 14 residues. The trim removed 2 bases at V and 4 bases at J, leaving 5 bases unmatched.